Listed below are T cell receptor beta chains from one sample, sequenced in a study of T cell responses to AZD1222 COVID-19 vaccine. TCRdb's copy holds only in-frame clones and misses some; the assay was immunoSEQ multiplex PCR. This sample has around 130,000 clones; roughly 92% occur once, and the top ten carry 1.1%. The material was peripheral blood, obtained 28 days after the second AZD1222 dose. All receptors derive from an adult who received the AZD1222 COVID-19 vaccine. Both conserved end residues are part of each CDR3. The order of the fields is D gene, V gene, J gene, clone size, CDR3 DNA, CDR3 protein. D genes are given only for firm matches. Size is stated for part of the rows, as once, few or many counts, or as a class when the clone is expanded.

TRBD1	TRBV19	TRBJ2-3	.	TGTGCCAGTAGTTGGGGGACAGGGCGCACAGATACGCAGTATTTT	CASSWGTGRTDTQYF
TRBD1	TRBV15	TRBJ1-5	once	TGTGCCACCAGCAGAGATCTGACAGGGGGCACAAATCAGCCCCAGCATTTT	CATSRDLTGGTNQPQHF
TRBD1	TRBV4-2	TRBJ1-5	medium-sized	TGTGCCAGCAGCCGGAGCACAGGGGGCGATCAGCCCCAGCATTTT	CASSRSTGGDQPQHF
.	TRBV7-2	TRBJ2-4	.	TGTGCCAGCAGCGGGGGGGCTAGCAAAAACATTCAGTACTTC	CASSGGASKNIQYF
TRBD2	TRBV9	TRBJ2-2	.	TGTGCCAGCAGCCCAGCGGGACTAGCGGGAGGTGTCGGGGAGCTGTTTTTT	CASSPAGLAGGVGELFF
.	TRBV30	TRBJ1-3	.	TGTGCCTGTTACTCTGGAAACACCATATATTTT	CACYSGNTIYF
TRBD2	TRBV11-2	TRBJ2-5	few	TGTGCCAGCAGCTCAGTATCGGGAGGTGACCAAGAGACCCAGTACTTC	CASSSVSGGDQETQYF
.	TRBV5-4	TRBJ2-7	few	TGTGCCAGCAGCTTGGCTGGCCACTACGAGCAGTACTTC	CASSLAGHYEQYF
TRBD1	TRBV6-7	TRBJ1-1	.	TGTGCCAGCAGTTACTACCCCACGACAGGGGAAGCGAACACTGAAGCTTTCTTT	CASSYYPTTGEANTEAFF
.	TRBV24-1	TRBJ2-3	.	TGTGCCACCAGTGATTTGATCCCAGATACGCAGTATTTT	CATSDLIPDTQYF
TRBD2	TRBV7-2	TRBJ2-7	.	TGTGCCAGCAGCTTGGGGACTAGCGGGAGGGGTTACGAGCAGTACTTC	CASSLGTSGRGYEQYF
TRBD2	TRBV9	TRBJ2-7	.	TGTGCCAGCAGCGTAGGGGCGGGAGGACCCGGGAACGAGCAGTACTTC	CASSVGAGGPGNEQYF
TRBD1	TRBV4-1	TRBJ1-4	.	TGCGCCAGCAGCCAAGGACAGGGAGTTGGGGAAAAACTGTTTTTT	CASSQGQGVGEKLFF
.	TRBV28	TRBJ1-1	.	TGTGCCACATCAGCCGGAGCTTTCTTT	CATSAGAFF
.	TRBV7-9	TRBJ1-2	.	TGTGCCAGCAGCCCCAAGGGCACAGGGAACTATGGCTACACCTTC	CASSPKGTGNYGYTF
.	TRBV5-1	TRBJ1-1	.	TGCGCCAGCAGCTTGGAAGGGAGGTTAGGCACTGAAGCTTTCTTT	CASSLEGRLGTEAFF